This TCR beta chain came from a study of blood T cell repertoires in COVID-19. Original data processing: Counts of nucleated cells, estimated from reference gene primer amplification, were obtained. Libraries were prepared by immunoSEQ multiplex PCR; TCRdb keeps only in-frame clonotypes and omits some of them. That table furnishes V, J and clone size, whereas the DNA furnished D and trimming. The data hold roughly 300,000 clones, with around nine tenths observed a single time. This clone appeared a few times. The ends lost 3 bases at V and 9 bases at J; junction bases unmatched: 4. The CDR3 is made up of 14 amino acids. Germline loops: CDR1 LGHDT, CDR2 YNNKEL (reference sequence).

The rearrangement links TRBV3-1 (or the pseudogene TRBV3-2) to TRBJ2-1, with 11 nucleotides matching TRBD2. Sequencing input: PBMCs or T cells enriched from blood (not recorded which). The sequence was obtained from a woman aged 25-40 years who had recovered from COVID-19. CDR3 nucleotide sequence: TGTGCCAGCAGCCAGGGTAGCGGGAGGGGTGAGCAGTTCTTC. It is translated as CASSQGSGRGEQFF.